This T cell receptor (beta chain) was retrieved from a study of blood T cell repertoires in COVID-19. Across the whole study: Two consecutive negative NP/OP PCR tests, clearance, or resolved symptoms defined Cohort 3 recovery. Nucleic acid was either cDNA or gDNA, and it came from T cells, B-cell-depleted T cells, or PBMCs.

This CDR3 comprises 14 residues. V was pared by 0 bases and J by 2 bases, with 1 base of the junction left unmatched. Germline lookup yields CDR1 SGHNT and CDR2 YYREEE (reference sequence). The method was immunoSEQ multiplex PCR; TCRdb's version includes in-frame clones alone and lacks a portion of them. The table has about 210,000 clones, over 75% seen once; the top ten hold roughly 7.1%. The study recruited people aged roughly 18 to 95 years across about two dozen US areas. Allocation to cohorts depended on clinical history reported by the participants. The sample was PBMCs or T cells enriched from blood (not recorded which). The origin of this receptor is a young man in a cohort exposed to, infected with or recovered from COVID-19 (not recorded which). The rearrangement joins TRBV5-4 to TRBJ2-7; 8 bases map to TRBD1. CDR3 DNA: TGTGCCAGCAGCTTGGACAGGGGGACCTACGAGCAGTACTTC. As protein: CASSLDRGTYEQYF.